This T cell receptor (beta chain) was identified in a study of blood T cells in healthy people across ages. Looked up from germline, CDR1 is MGHRA and CDR2 is YSYEKL. Trimming took off 0 bases at V and 9 bases at J, with 15 bases between the two ends. The CDR3 loop spans 16 amino acids. This clonotype was observed a few times. Its antigen is as yet unknown. Isolation of PBMCs gave at least 7 million cells per sample. Notes on the study in general: With donor CMV status unknown, expanded clonotype changes were possibly confounded. More naive CD4+ cells and higher diversity were found in long-lived than in aged donors.

Using a J-beta primer mix together with a sample-barcoded 5' primer, a second PCR was run for roughly 6 to 11 cycles. Each CDR3 protein is one row after TCRdb ran MiXCR on the 5' RACE reads. The table shows 450,000 to 700,000 distinct CDR3 sequences, with 27% occurring only once. The sample was blood. The rearrangement links TRBV4-1 to TRBJ1-6; D gene unclear. This clonotype was sampled from a woman aged 70 to 79 in good health. The CDR3 sequence is CASSQDHLGISSPLHF. CDR3 sequence (DNA): TGCGCCAGCAGCCAAGATCATTTGGGGATAAGTTCACCCCTCCACTTT.